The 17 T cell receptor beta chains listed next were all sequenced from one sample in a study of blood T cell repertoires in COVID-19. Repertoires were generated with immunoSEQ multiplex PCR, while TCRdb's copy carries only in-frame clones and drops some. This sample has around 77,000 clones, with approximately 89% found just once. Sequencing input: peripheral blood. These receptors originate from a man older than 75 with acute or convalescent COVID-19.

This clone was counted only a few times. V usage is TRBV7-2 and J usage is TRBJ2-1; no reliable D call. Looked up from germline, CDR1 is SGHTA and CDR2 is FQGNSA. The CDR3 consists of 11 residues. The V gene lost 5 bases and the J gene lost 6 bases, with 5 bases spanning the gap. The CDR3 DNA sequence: TGTGCCAGCAGCCCGCGCAATGAGCAGTTCTTC. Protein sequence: CASSPRNEQFF.

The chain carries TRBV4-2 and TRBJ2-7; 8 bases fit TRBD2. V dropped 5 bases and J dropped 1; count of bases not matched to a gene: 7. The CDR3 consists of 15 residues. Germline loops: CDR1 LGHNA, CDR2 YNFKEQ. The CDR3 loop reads CASSESGRSSYEQYF. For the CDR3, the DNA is TGTGCCAGCAGCGAGAGCGGGAGATCGTCCTACGAGCAGTACTTC.

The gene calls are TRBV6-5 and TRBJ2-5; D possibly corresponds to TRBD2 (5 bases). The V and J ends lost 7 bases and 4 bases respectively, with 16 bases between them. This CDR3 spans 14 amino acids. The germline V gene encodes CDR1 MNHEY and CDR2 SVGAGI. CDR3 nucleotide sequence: TGTGCCAGCATCCTCCACGCCCGGGGAGAGACCCAGTACTTC. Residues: CASILHARGETQYF.

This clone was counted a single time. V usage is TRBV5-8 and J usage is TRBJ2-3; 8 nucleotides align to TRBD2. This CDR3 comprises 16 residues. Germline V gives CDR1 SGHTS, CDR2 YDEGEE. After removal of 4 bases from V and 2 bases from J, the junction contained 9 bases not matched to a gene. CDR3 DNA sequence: TGTGCCAGCAGCCTAGGGACTAGACTCCTCACAGATACGCAGTATTTT. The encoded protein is CASSLGTRLLTDTQYF.

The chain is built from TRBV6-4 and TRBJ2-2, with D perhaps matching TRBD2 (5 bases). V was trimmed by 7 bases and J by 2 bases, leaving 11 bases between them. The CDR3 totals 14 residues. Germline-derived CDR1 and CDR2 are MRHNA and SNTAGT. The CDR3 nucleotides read TGTGCCAGCAAGATATCGGGAAACACCGGGGAGCTGTTTTTT. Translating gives CASKISGNTGELFF.

The CDR3 sequence: CASSQEGPGAQYF. The DNA of the CDR3 is TGTGCCAGCAGCCAAGAAGGACCCGGGGCCCAGTACTTC. This rearrangement joins TRBV4-2 to TRBJ2-5, with D possibly matching TRBD2 (5 bases). V was trimmed by 0 bases and J by 9 bases, leaving 11 bases between them. CDR1 is LGHNA and CDR2 is YNFKEQ in the germline V gene. The CDR3 runs 13 residues.

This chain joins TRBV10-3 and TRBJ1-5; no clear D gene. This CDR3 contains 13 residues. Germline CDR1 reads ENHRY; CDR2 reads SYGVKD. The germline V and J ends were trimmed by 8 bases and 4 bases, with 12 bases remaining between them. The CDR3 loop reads CAIREYLNQPQHF. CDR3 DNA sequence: TGTGCCATCCGGGAGTATCTGAATCAGCCCCAGCATTTT.

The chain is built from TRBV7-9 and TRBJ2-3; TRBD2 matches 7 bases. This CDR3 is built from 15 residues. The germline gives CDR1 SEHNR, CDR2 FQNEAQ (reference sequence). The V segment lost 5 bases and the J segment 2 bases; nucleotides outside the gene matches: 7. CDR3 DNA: TGTGCCAGCAGCACAGCGGGGTCGGTCACAGATACGCAGTATTTT. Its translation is CASSTAGSVTDTQYF. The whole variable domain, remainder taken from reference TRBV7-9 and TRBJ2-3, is DTGVSQNPRHKITKRGQNVTFRCDPISEHNRLYWYRQTLGQGPEFLTYFQNEAQLEKSRLLSDRFSAERPKGSFSTLEIQRTEQGDSAMYLCASSTAGSVTDTQYFGPGTRLTVL.

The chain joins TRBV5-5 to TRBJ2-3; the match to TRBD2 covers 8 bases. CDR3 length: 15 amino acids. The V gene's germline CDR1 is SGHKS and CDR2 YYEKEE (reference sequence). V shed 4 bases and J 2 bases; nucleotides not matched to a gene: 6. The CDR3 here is CASSRPGLDTDTQYF. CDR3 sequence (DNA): TGTGCCAGCAGCCGACCGGGACTAGACACAGATACGCAGTATTTT. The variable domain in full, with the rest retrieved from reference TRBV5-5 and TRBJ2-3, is DAGVTQSPTHLIKTRGQQVTLRCSPISGHKSVSWYQQVLGQGPQFIFQYYEKEERGRGNFPDRFSARQFPNYSSELNVNALLLGDSALYLCASSRPGLDTDTQYFGPGTRLTVL.

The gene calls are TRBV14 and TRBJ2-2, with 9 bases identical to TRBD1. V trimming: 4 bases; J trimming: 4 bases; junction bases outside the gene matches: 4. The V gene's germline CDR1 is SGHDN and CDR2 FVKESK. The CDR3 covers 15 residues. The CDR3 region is CASSPTGGGTGELFF. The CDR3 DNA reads TGTGCCAGCAGCCCGACAGGGGGAGGCACCGGGGAGCTGTTTTTT.

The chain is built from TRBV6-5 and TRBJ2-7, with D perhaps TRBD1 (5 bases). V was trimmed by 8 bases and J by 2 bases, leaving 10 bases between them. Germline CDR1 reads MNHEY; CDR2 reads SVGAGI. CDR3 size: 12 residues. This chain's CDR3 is CASGAPPYEQYF. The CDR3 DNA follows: TGTGCCAGCGGGGCACCTCCCTACGAGCAGTACTTC.

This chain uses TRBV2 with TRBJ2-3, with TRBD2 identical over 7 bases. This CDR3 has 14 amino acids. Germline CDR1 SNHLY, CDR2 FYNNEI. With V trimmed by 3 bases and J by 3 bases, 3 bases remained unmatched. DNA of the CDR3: TGTGCCAGCAGTGACATCGGGGGGACAGATACGCAGTATTTT. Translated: CASSDIGGTDTQYF. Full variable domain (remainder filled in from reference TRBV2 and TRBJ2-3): EPEVTQTPSHQVTQMGQEVILRCVPISNHLYFYWYRQILGQKVEFLVSFYNNEISEKSEIFDDQFSVERPDGSNFTLKIRSTKLEDSAMYFCASSDIGGTDTQYFGPGTRLTVL.

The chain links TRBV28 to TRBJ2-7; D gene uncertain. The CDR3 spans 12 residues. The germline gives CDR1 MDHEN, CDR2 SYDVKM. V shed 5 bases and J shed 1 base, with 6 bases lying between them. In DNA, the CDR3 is TGTGCCAGCAGTCTATCTTCCTACGAGCAGTACTTC. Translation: CASSLSSYEQYF.

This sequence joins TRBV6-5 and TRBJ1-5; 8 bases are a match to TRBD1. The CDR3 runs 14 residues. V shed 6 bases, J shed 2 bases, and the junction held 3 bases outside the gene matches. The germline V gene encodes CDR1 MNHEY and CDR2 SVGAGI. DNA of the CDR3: TGTGCCAGCAGCAGGGGGCACGGCAATCAGCCCCAGCATTTT. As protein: CASSRGHGNQPQHF.

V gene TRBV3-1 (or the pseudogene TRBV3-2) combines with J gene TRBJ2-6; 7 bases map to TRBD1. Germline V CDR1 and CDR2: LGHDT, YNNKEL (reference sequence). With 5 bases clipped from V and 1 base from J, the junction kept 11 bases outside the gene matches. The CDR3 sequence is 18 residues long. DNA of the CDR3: TGTGCCAGCAGCTTGCCGGGACAGTCCCTTTCTGGGGCCAACGTCCTGACTTTC. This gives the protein CASSLPGQSLSGANVLTF.

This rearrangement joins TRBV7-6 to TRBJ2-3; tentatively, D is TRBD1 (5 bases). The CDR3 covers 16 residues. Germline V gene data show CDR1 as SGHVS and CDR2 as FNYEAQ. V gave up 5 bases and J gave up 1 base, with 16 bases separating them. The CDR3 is CASSRRGSAGTDTQYF. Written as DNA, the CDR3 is TGTGCCAGCAGCCGAAGGGGCAGCGCCGGCACAGATACGCAGTATTTT.

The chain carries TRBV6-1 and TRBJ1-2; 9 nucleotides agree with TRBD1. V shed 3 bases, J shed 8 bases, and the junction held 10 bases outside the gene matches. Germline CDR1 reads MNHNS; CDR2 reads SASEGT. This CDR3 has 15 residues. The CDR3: CASSDRDREGFGYTF. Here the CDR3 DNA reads TGTGCCAGCAGTGACCGGGACAGGGAGGGCTTCGGCTACACCTTC.